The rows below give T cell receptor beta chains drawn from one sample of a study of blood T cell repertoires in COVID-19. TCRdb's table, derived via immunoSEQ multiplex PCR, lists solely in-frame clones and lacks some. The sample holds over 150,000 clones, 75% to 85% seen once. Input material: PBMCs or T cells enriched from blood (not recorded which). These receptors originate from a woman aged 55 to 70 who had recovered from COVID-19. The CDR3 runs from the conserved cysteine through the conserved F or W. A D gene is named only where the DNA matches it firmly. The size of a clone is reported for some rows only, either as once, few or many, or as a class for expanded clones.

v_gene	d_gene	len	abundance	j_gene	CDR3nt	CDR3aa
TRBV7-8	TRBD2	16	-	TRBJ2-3	TGTGCCAGCACCGTATTTAGCGGGGGGTCCACAGATACGCAGTATTTT	CASTVFSGGSTDTQYF
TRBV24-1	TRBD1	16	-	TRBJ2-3	TGTGCCACCAGTGATACCAGACAGGGAAACACAGATACGCAGTATTTT	CATSDTRQGNTDTQYF
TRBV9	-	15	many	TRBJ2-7	TGTGCCAGCAGCGTAGCTGCAACAGGGTTCTACGAGCAGTACTTC	CASSVAATGFYEQYF
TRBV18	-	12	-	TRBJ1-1	TGTGCCAGCTCACGCCAGGTTGCTGAAGCTTTCTTT	CASSRQVAEAFF
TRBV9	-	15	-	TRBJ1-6	TGTGCCAGCAGCCCCGGGCAGGGTAAGGATTCACCCCTCCACTTT	CASSPGQGKDSPLHF
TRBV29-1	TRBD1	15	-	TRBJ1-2	TGCAGCGTTGGGGGACAGGGGAGTTACAACTATGGCTACACCTTC	CSVGGQGSYNYGYTF
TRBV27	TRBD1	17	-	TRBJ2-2	TGTGCCAGCAGCCGGTCGGACGGGACAGGGATAACCGGGGAGCTGTTTTTT	CASSRSDGTGITGELFF
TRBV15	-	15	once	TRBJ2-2	TGTGCCACCAGAATCGGACAGAAGAACACCGGGGAGCTGTTTTTT	CATRIGQKNTGELFF
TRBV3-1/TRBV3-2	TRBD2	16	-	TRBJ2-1	TGTGCCAGCAGCTACGGGACTAGCGGGGGGGCTTATGAGCAGTTCTTC	CASSYGTSGGAYEQFF
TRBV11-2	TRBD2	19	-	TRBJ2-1	TGTGCCAGCAGCTTAGGGAGGACTAGCGGGGTCCCCTCCTACAATGAGCAGTTCTTC	CASSLGRTSGVPSYNEQFF
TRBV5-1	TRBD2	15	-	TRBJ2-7	TGCGCCAGCAGCTTAGCCCCGGGGACTAGCGACATGAAGGACTTC	CASSLAPGTSDMKDF
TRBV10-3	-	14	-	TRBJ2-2	TGTGCCATCAAGGGAGTATCTAACACCGGGGAGCTGTTTTTT	CAIKGVSNTGELFF
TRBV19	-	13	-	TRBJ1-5	TGTGCCAGTAGTATAATAGGGGGTCAGCCCCAGCATTTT	CASSIIGGQPQHF
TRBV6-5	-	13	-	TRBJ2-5	TGTGCCAGCAGGGTTCAGGTACAAGAGACCCAGTACTTC	CASRVQVQETQYF
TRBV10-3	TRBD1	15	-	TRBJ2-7	TGTGCCATCCGGGCCGTCGGGACAGCATCCTACGAGCAGTACTTC	CAIRAVGTASYEQYF
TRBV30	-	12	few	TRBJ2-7	TGTGCCTGGAGTGTATTACCCGGCGAGCAGTACTTC	CAWSVLPGEQYF
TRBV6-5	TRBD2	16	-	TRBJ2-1	TGTGCCAGCAGTTTTCGGACTAGCGGGGGGTACAATGAGCAGTTCTTC	CASSFRTSGGYNEQFF